Included here is one T cell receptor beta chain sequence, with context. What it binds is unknown. This record belongs to a study of shared clonotypes between healthy human individuals. Whole-study results and caveats: In the sorted subsets, rarefaction showed sequencing was incomplete despite large depth. Relative to clonotypes present in all four donors, those not shared had lower generation probabilities.

CD45RO negativity and positive selection for CCR7 defined naive CD8 cells, a population that excluded terminally differentiated effector memory CD45RA+ cells. There were no recent acute infections or vaccinations among the donors, who were healthy HIV-negative adults. Each donor was a Caucasian adult residing in Nashville, Tennessee. The CDR3 spans 14 residues. Germline V gene data show CDR1 as LNHDA and CDR2 as SQIVND (reference sequence). The V end was cut by 5 bases, the J end by 4 bases, with 12 bases between. TCRdb's table, derived via immunoSEQ multiplex PCR, lists solely in-frame clones and lacks some. The sample contains 1.5 million to 2.5 million clones, approximately 94% of which appear only once.

Input material: naive CD8+ T cells sorted from blood. The chain combines TRBV19 with TRBJ1-5; D may be TRBD1 (5 bases). The clonotype comes from a man younger than 35 in good health. The CDR3 reads CASSWGDGNQPQHF. The CDR3 DNA follows: TGTGCCAGTAGTTGGGGGGATGGTAATCAGCCCCAGCATTTT.